The entry below gives a single T cell receptor (beta chain) sequence along with its context. Its antigen is undetermined. TCRdb called the RACE reads again in MiXCR, with one record for every CDR3 protein. The profile shows approximately 97,000 distinct CDR3 sequences, 10% to 12% of them singletons. This sample stems from a study of human T cells and chemical hapten exposure. Time point described: patch test 2, 6 weeks after DPC sensitization. This sample's treatment: therapeutic diphenylcyclopropenone sensitization with weekly scalp DPC. Blood collection took place prior to placing each patch test. Patients had alopecia, were aged 18 to 70, and were not pregnant. Study-wide findings and caveats: The study found expanded TCRs formed significantly more large CDR3 similarity clusters than controls.

CDR3 size: 17 residues. The germline CDR1 and CDR2 sequences are MGHDK and SYGVNS. Trimming at V came to 4 bases and at J to 0 bases, leaving 9 bases not matched to a gene. V usage is TRBV25-1 and J usage is TRBJ2-4, with 7 bases that match TRBD1. This receptor was taken from a woman between 40 and 50 years old with alopecia areata. Some clones in this sample may be carry-over from other donors' samples. Sequencing used whole blood, obtained in connection with sensitization to the hapten diphenylcyclopropenone (DPC). The CDR3 region has the DNA TGTGCCAGCAGTGGACCCCCCGGGACAGTAGCCAAAAACATTCAGTACTTC. This gives the protein CASSGPPGTVAKNIQYF.